These T cell receptor beta chains were read from a single sample in a study of blood T cell repertoires in COVID-19. The table came from immunoSEQ multiplex PCR; TCRdb's copy has only in-frame clones and leaves some out. The sample yields about 300,000 clones, approximately 82% seen once. The material sequenced was peripheral blood. The source of these receptors is a woman in her fifties or sixties with acute or convalescent COVID-19. Each CDR3 is given with its conserved first and last residue. Clone sizes are given selectively: once, few, many, or a class where the clone is expanded.

j_gene | v_gene | abundance | CDR3aa
TRBJ1-4 | TRBV2 | . | CASKAGFNEKLFF
TRBJ2-3 | TRBV23-1 | . | CASSQMGPTDTQYF
TRBJ1-3 | TRBV11-2 | . | CASSLGEDRAYGNTIYF
TRBJ2-7 | TRBV6-2/TRBV6-3 | . | CASSYVGGYEQYF
TRBJ2-7 | TRBV4-2 | . | CASSHPGQGYEQYF
TRBJ2-3 | TRBV10-1 | . | CASSESRTSGAKGADTQYF
TRBJ1-5 | TRBV27 | once | CASSLGAADQPQHF
TRBJ2-6 | TRBV5-1 | . | CASSPPQDSGANVLTF
TRBJ1-2 | TRBV25-1 | . | CASTSQGQGGPYTF
TRBJ2-7 | TRBV5-1 | . | CASSLVASGPYEQYF
TRBJ1-1 | TRBV7-2 | once | CASSLGPEDTEAFF
TRBJ2-5 | TRBV6-2/TRBV6-3 | . | CASSREGRETQYF
TRBJ2-1 | TRBV5-1 | . | CASSLVGQYNEQFF
TRBJ1-2 | TRBV6-5 | . | CASSRDSDFYGYTF
TRBJ2-5 | TRBV2 | . | CASSGTSGPQETQYF